The rows below give T cell receptor beta chains drawn from one sample of a study of T cell repertoires in cytomegalovirus infection. TCRdb ran MiXCR on the reads and lists one entry per CDR3 protein. The sample includes over 100,000 distinct CDR3 sequences, over 9% seen only once; the top ten take around a third. The antigens of these receptors remain unknown. The sequencing input was PBMCs, sequenced either directly or after in vitro stimulation (not recorded which). The receptor source for this set is a human donor in good health (CMV status not recorded). Some clones in this sample may be carry-over from other donors' samples. Each CDR3 is given with its conserved first and last residue. The order of the fields is D gene, V gene, clone size, J gene, CDR3 length, CDR3 protein, CDR3 DNA. D genes are given only for firm matches. Some rows mark clone size as missing; the rest say once, few, many or name a class of expanded clone.

D: .; V: TRBV27; size: many; J: TRBJ2-1; length: 14; CDR3: CASSFRTNWDEQFF; DNA: TGTGCCAGCAGTTTTAGGACCAATTGGGATGAGCAGTTCTTC
D: .; V: TRBV28; size: .; J: TRBJ1-2; length: 15; CDR3: CASSLRGLFGYGYTF; DNA: TGTGCCAGCAGTTTACGTGGGTTGTTTGGCTATGGCTACACCTTC
D: .; V: TRBV7-2; size: many; J: TRBJ2-2; length: 17; CDR3: CASSLDRGAGGRGELFF; DNA: TGTGCCAGCAGCTTAGATCGGGGGGCTGGGGGTCGCGGGGAGCTGTTTTTT
D: TRBD1; V: TRBV7-9; size: many; J: TRBJ1-1; length: 16; CDR3: CASSFPRTGGHTEAFF; DNA: TGTGCCAGCAGCTTCCCCCGGACAGGGGGTCACACTGAAGCTTTCTTT
D: .; V: TRBV12-3/TRBV12-4; size: many; J: TRBJ2-3; length: 15; CDR3: CASSKDRIHTDTQYF; DNA: TGTGCCAGCAGCAAAGACAGGATCCACACAGATACGCAGTATTTT
D: .; V: TRBV19; size: .; J: TRBJ2-1; length: 16; CDR3: CASSIGGGSSYNEQFF; DNA: TGTGCCAGTAGTATTGGGGGTGGCAGCTCCTACAATGAGCAGTTCTTC
D: TRBD2; V: TRBV9; size: few; J: TRBJ2-3; length: 16; CDR3: CASSSHSGGSTDTQYF; DNA: TGTGCCAGCAGCTCCCATAGCGGGGGTAGCACAGATACGCAGTATTTT
D: .; V: TRBV9; size: .; J: TRBJ1-3; length: 13; CDR3: CASSGQGEDTIYF; DNA: TGTGCCAGCAGCGGGCAGGGAGAAGACACCATATATTTT
D: TRBD2; V: TRBV7-2; size: many; J: TRBJ2-1; length: 15; CDR3: CASSFSSGTSNEQFF; DNA: TGTGCCAGCAGCTTCTCATCCGGGACTAGTAATGAGCAGTTCTTC
D: TRBD2; V: TRBV25-1; size: .; J: TRBJ2-1; length: 13; CDR3: CAFRSGSTNEQFF; DNA: TGTGCCTTTAGGAGCGGGAGTACAAATGAGCAGTTCTTC
D: .; V: TRBV9; size: .; J: TRBJ1-1; length: 16; CDR3: CASSASGAVTITEAFF; DNA: TGTGCCAGCAGCGCCAGCGGAGCCGTCACCATAACTGAAGCTTTCTTT
D: .; V: TRBV18; size: few; J: TRBJ1-5; length: 15; CDR3: CASSPNRAGNQPQHF; DNA: TGTGCCAGCTCACCAAATAGGGCAGGAAATCAGCCCCAGCATTTT
D: TRBD1; V: TRBV6-2/TRBV6-3; size: .; J: TRBJ1-2; length: 15; CDR3: CASSYSDRPNYGYTF; DNA: TGTGCCAGCAGTTATTCGGACAGGCCTAACTATGGCTACACCTTC
D: .; V: TRBV7-2; size: few; J: TRBJ2-1; length: 14; CDR3: CASSPRLVISEQFF; DNA: TGTGCCAGCAGCCCGCGACTAGTGATCAGTGAGCAGTTCTTC
D: TRBD1; V: TRBV7-2; size: many; J: TRBJ1-2; length: 16; CDR3: CASSLARGGRAYGYTF; DNA: TGTGCCAGCAGCTTAGCAAGAGGGGGCAGGGCTTATGGCTACACCTTC
D: .; V: TRBV7-2; size: many; J: TRBJ1-1; length: 13; CDR3: CASPPGKNTEAFF; DNA: TGTGCCAGTCCTCCGGGGAAAAACACTGAAGCTTTCTTT
D: TRBD2; V: TRBV11-2; size: few; J: TRBJ2-5; length: 16; CDR3: CASSPGTSGSMETQYF; DNA: TGTGCCAGCAGCCCCGGGACTAGCGGGAGTATGGAGACCCAGTACTTC
D: .; V: TRBV7-9; size: many; J: TRBJ2-5; length: 13; CDR3: CASSPRFVQTQYF; DNA: TGTGCCAGCAGCCCCCGCTTCGTACAGACCCAGTACTTC
D: .; V: TRBV11-2; size: many; J: TRBJ2-3; length: 16; CDR3: CASRRLEGLTTDTQYF; DNA: TGTGCCAGCAGAAGGTTGGAGGGACTTACCACAGATACGCAGTATTTT
D: TRBD1; V: TRBV19; size: .; J: TRBJ2-1; length: 15; CDR3: CASSSPGQSYNEQFF; DNA: TGTGCCAGTAGCTCCCCGGGACAGTCCTACAATGAGCAGTTCTTC
D: .; V: TRBV11-2; size: few; J: TRBJ2-1; length: 14; CDR3: CASSSTARHNEQFF; DNA: TGTGCCAGCAGTTCTACTGCTAGGCACAATGAGCAGTTCTTC
D: .; V: TRBV11-3; size: many; J: TRBJ1-1; length: 13; CDR3: CASSKRMNTEAFF; DNA: TGTGCCAGCAGCAAGAGGATGAACACTGAAGCTTTCTTT
D: .; V: TRBV18; size: few; J: TRBJ2-7; length: 13; CDR3: CASSSPGVWEQYF; DNA: TGTGCCAGCTCCTCACCGGGGGTTTGGGAGCAGTACTTC
D: TRBD1; V: TRBV28; size: many; J: TRBJ2-4; length: 15; CDR3: CASSLGRTGLNIQYF; DNA: TGTGCCAGCAGTTTGGGTAGGACAGGGCTGAACATTCAGTACTTC
D: TRBD2; V: TRBV6-2/TRBV6-3; size: few; J: TRBJ2-2; length: 16; CDR3: CASNLFSGMNTGELFF; DNA: TGTGCCAGCAACCTCTTTAGCGGGATGAACACCGGGGAGCTGTTTTTT
D: TRBD2; V: TRBV19; size: few; J: TRBJ2-1; length: 16; CDR3: CASSTVWQRGYNEQFF; DNA: TGTGCCAGTAGTACCGTCTGGCAGCGGGGCTACAATGAGCAGTTCTTC
D: .; V: TRBV30; size: few; J: TRBJ2-7; length: 15; CDR3: CAWTTSGHYSYEQYF; DNA: TGTGCCTGGACCACATCGGGACACTACTCCTACGAGCAGTACTTC
D: TRBD2; V: TRBV7-8; size: .; J: TRBJ2-3; length: 17; CDR3: CASRKTRLAGGTDTQYF; DNA: TGTGCCAGCAGGAAGACCCGCCTAGCGGGAGGCACAGATACGCAGTATTTT
D: TRBD2; V: TRBV7-2; size: many; J: TRBJ2-5; length: 15; CDR3: CASTRTSATGETQYF; DNA: TGTGCCAGCACCCGGACTAGCGCTACGGGGGAGACCCAGTACTTC
D: .; V: TRBV5-8; size: few; J: TRBJ1-6; length: 14; CDR3: CASSSATANSPLHF; DNA: TGTGCCAGCAGCTCCGCGACAGCTAATTCACCCCTCCACTTT
D: .; V: TRBV14; size: many; J: TRBJ2-3; length: 14; CDR3: CASSRSRITDTQYF; DNA: TGTGCCAGCAGCCGTTCCCGAATCACAGATACGCAGTATTTT
D: TRBD1; V: TRBV4-3; size: many; J: TRBJ2-3; length: 19; CDR3: CASSQESHRGIFCTDTQYF; DNA: TGCGCCAGCAGCCAAGAGTCTCACAGGGGTATTTTTTGCACAGATACGCAGTATTTT
D: .; V: TRBV7-6; size: .; J: TRBJ2-3; length: 14; CDR3: CASSPGDRTDTQYF; DNA: TGTGCCAGCAGTCCCGGCGACCGCACAGATACGCAGTATTTT
D: TRBD2; V: TRBV27; size: few; J: TRBJ2-1; length: 16; CDR3: CASRKGSGTSYNEQFF; DNA: TGTGCCAGCAGGAAGGGTAGCGGGACCTCCTACAATGAGCAGTTCTTC
D: .; V: TRBV7-8; size: many; J: TRBJ2-2; length: 11; CDR3: CASSPWRELFF; DNA: TGTGCCAGCAGTCCCTGGCGGGAGCTGTTTTTT
D: .; V: TRBV7-2; size: many; J: TRBJ1-1; length: 14; CDR3: CASSLGVVVTEAFF; DNA: TGTGCCAGCAGCTTGGGTGTCGTTGTCACTGAAGCTTTCTTT
D: TRBD2; V: TRBV28; size: .; J: TRBJ2-7; length: 18; CDR3: CASSFATSGSPRSSEQYF; DNA: TGTGCCAGCAGTTTCGCGACTAGCGGGAGCCCGAGGAGTTCCGAGCAGTACTTC
D: TRBD1; V: TRBV5-4; size: many; J: TRBJ2-6; length: 19; CDR3: CASSAGGTGGGSGANVLTF; DNA: TGTGCCAGCAGCGCTGGCGGTACAGGGGGCGGATCTGGGGCCAACGTCCTGACTTTC
D: .; V: TRBV5-1; size: .; J: TRBJ2-1; length: 13; CDR3: CASKLGLNNEQFF; DNA: TGCGCCAGCAAGTTGGGGCTGAACAATGAGCAGTTCTTC
D: .; V: TRBV18; size: few; J: TRBJ1-2; length: 13; CDR3: CASSPDRAYGYTF; DNA: TGTGCCAGCTCACCGGACAGAGCCTATGGCTACACCTTC
D: .; V: TRBV28; size: few; J: TRBJ1-2; length: 16; CDR3: CASSSPHYGQNYGYTF; DNA: TGTGCCAGCAGCTCTCCTCATTATGGACAGAACTATGGCTACACCTTC
D: .; V: TRBV7-9; size: many; J: TRBJ2-1; length: 15; CDR3: CASVVAGSIYNEQFF; DNA: TGTGCCAGCGTGGTGGCGGGATCTATATACAATGAGCAGTTCTTC
D: .; V: TRBV6-2/TRBV6-3; size: many; J: TRBJ1-1; length: 13; CDR3: CASSYGGPTEAFF; DNA: TGTGCCAGCAGTTACGGGGGGCCCACTGAAGCTTTCTTT
D: TRBD2; V: TRBV5-5; size: many; J: TRBJ2-3; length: 15; CDR3: CASSYIAGSTDTQYF; DNA: TGTGCCAGCAGCTACATAGCGGGAAGCACAGATACGCAGTATTTT
D: TRBD2; V: TRBV20-1; size: .; J: TRBJ2-1; length: 15; CDR3: CSARDRREIRNEQFF; DNA: TGCAGTGCTAGAGATAGGCGGGAGATTAGAAATGAGCAGTTCTTC
D: .; V: TRBV7-2; size: many; J: TRBJ1-3; length: 14; CDR3: CASSFDSSGNTIYF; DNA: TGTGCCAGCAGCTTCGACAGCTCTGGAAACACCATATATTTT
D: .; V: TRBV4-3; size: many; J: TRBJ2-7; length: 17; CDR3: CASSQDSVPRDGGEQYF; DNA: TGCGCCAGCAGCCAAGATTCGGTCCCGCGGGACGGAGGCGAGCAGTACTTC
D: .; V: TRBV7-9; size: many; J: TRBJ1-4; length: 13; CDR3: CASSWALYEKLFF; DNA: TGTGCCAGCAGCTGGGCTCTCTATGAAAAACTGTTTTTT
D: .; V: TRBV7-2; size: many; J: TRBJ1-1; length: 13; CDR3: CASSFQQGTEAFF; DNA: TGTGCCAGCAGCTTCCAACAGGGCACTGAAGCTTTCTTT
D: .; V: TRBV10-3; size: many; J: TRBJ2-3; length: 16; CDR3: CAISPGTHQSTDTQYF; DNA: TGTGCCATCAGTCCCGGGACCCATCAGAGCACAGATACGCAGTATTTT
D: .; V: TRBV4-1; size: .; J: TRBJ1-2; length: 13; CDR3: CASSQGQGFGYTF; DNA: TGCGCCAGCAGCCAAGGGCAGGGCTTTGGCTACACCTTC
D: .; V: TRBV12-3/TRBV12-4; size: many; J: TRBJ2-7; length: 12; CDR3: CASSLQGGKQYF; DNA: TGTGCCAGCAGCTTACAAGGGGGGAAACAGTACTTC
D: .; V: TRBV15; size: few; J: TRBJ2-1; length: 19; CDR3: CATSSGFKIGVTIDNEQFF; DNA: TGTGCCACCAGCAGTGGTTTTAAAATTGGGGTCACCATAGACAATGAGCAGTTCTTC
D: .; V: TRBV7-3; size: many; J: TRBJ1-1; length: 17; CDR3: CASSLTGGVIMNTEAFF; DNA: TGTGCCAGCAGCTTAACAGGGGGAGTCATCATGAACACTGAAGCTTTCTTT
D: .; V: TRBV28; size: few; J: TRBJ2-1; length: 16; CDR3: CASSHRGFAGSNEQFF; DNA: TGTGCCAGCAGTCACCGGGGGTTCGCGGGTAGCAATGAGCAGTTCTTC
D: TRBD1; V: TRBV2; size: .; J: TRBJ1-5; length: 15; CDR3: CASRLTGALNQPQHF; DNA: TGTGCCAGCAGGTTAACAGGGGCTCTCAATCAGCCCCAGCATTTT
D: TRBD1; V: TRBV12-3/TRBV12-4; size: .; J: TRBJ1-2; length: 13; CDR3: CASSQTGGSGYTF; DNA: TGTGCCAGCAGTCAGACAGGGGGCTCTGGCTACACCTTC
D: .; V: TRBV6-6; size: .; J: TRBJ1-1; length: 14; CDR3: CASSYVTKNTEAFF; DNA: TGTGCCAGCAGTTACGTGACAAAGAACACTGAAGCTTTCTTT